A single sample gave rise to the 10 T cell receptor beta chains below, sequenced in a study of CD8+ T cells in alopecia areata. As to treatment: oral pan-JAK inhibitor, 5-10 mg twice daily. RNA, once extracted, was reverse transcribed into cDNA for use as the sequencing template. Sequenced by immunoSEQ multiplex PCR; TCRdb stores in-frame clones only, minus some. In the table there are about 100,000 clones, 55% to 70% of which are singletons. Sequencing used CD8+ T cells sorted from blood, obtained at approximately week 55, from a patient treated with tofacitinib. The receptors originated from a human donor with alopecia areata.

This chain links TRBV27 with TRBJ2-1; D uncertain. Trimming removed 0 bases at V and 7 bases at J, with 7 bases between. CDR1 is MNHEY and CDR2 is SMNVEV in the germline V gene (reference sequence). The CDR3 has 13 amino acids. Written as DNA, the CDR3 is TGTGCCAGCAGTTTATCGTCCCAGAATGAGCAGTTCTTC. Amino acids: CASSLSSQNEQFF.

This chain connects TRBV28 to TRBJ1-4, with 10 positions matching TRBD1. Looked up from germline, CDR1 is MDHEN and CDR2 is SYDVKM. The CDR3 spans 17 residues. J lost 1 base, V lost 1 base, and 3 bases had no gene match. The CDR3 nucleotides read TGTGCCAGCAGTTTATCCGGACAGGGGGGAACTAATGAAAAACTGTTTTTT. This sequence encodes CASSLSGQGGTNEKLFF.

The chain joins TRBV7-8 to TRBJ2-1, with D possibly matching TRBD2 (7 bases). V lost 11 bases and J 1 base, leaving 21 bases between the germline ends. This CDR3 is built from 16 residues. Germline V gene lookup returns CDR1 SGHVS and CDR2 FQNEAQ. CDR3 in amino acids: CAVRGGGGESYNEQFF. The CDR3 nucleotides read TGTGCCGTCCGAGGGGGAGGGGGGGAGTCCTACAATGAGCAGTTCTTC. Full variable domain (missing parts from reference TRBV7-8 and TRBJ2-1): GAGVSQSPRYKVAKRGQDVALRCDPISGHVSLFWYQQALGQGPEFLTYFQNEAQLDKSGLPSDRFFAERPEGSVSTLKIQRTQQEDSAVYLCAVRGGGGESYNEQFFGPGTRLTVL.

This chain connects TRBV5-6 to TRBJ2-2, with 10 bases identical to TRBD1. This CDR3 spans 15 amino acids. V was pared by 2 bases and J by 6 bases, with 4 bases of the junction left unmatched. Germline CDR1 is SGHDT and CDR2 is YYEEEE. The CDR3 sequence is CASSLGTGVAGELFF. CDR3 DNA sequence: TGTGCCAGCAGCTTAGGGACAGGGGTAGCCGGGGAGCTGTTTTTT.

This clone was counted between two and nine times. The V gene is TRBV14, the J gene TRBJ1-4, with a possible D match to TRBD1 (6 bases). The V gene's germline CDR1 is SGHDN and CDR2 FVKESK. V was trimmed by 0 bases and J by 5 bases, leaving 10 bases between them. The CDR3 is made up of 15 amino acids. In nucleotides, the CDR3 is TGTGCCAGCAGCCAAGATGGAGGGGGGAATGAAAAACTGTTTTTT. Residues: CASSQDGGGNEKLFF.

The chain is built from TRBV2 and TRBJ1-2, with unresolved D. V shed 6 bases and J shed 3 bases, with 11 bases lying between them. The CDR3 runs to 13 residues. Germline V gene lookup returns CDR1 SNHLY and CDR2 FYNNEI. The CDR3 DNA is TGTGCCAGCAGACGCGACGGGGACTATGGCTACACCTTC. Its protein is CASRRDGDYGYTF.

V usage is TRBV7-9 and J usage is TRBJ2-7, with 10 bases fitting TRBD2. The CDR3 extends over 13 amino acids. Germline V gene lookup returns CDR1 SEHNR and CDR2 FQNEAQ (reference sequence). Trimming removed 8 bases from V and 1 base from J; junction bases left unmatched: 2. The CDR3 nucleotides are TGTGCCAGCGAACTAGCGGGGTCCTACGAGCAGTACTTC. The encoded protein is CASELAGSYEQYF.

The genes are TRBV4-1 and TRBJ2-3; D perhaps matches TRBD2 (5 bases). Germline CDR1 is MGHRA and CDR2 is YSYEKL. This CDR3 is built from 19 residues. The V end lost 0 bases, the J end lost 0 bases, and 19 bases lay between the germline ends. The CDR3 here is CASSQDESPGISSTDTQYF. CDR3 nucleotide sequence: TGCGCCAGCAGCCAAGACGAGTCACCCGGGATATCTAGCACAGATACGCAGTATTTT.

The CDR3 is CASSLGVGTEAFF. The CDR3 DNA reads as TGTGCCAGCAGCTTAGGGGTCGGCACTGAAGCTTTCTTT. The chain joins TRBV13 to TRBJ1-1; D gene uncertain. Germline-derived CDR1 and CDR2 are PRHDT and FYEKMQ (reference sequence). V dropped 0 bases and J dropped 4 bases, with 6 bases sitting between them. The CDR3 length is 13 residues. Together with reference TRBV13 and TRBJ1-1, the CDR3 gives the full variable domain: AAGVIQSPRHLIKEKRETATLKCYPIPRHDTVYWYQQGPGQDPQFLISFYEKMQSDKGSIPDRFSAQQFSDYHSELNMSSLELGDSALYFCASSLGVGTEAFFGQGTRLTVV.

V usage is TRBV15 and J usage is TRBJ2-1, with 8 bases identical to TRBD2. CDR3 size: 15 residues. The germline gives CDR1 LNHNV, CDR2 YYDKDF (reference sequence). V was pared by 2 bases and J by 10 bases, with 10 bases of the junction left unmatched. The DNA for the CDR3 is TGTGCCACCAGCAGACCGGGGGGGCGGGTCGGAGAGCAGTTCTTC. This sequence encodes CATSRPGGRVGEQFF.